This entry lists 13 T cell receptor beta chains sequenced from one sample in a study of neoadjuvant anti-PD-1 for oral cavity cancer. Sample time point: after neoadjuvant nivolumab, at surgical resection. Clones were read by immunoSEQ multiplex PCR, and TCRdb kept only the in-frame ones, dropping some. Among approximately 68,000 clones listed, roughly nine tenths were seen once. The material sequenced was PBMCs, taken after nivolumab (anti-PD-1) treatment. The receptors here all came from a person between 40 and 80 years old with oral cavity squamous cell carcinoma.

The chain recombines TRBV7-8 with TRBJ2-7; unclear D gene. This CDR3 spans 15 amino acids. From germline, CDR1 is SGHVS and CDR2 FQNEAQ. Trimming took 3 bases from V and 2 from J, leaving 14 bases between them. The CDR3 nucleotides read TGTGCCAGCAGCTTGGAGACCGGCTCCACCTACGAGCAGTACTTC. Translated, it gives CASSLETGSTYEQYF.

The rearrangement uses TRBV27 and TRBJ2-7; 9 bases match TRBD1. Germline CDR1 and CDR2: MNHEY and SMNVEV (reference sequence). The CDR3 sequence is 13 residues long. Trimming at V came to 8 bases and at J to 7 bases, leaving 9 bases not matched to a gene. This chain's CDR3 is CASSRDRVREQYF. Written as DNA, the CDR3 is TGTGCCAGCTCACGGGACAGGGTAAGGGAGCAGTACTTC.

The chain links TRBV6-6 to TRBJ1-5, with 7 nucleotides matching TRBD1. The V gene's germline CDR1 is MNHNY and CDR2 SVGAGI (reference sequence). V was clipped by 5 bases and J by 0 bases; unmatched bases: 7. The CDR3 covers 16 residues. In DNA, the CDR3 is TGTGCCAGCAGTCAGCTCCAGGGGGTTAGCAATCAGCCCCAGCATTTT. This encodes CASSQLQGVSNQPQHF.

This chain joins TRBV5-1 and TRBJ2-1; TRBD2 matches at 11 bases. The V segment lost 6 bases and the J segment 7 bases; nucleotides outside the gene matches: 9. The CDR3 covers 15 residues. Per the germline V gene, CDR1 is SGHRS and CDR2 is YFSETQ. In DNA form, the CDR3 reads TGCGCCAGCAAATCACTAGCGGGAGTCAAGAATGAGCAGTTCTTC. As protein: CASKSLAGVKNEQFF.

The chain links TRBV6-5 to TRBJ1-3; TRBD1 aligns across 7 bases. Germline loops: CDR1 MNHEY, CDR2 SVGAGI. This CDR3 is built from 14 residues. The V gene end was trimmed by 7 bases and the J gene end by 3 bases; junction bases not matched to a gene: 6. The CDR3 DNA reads TGTGCCAGCAAACAGGGGAACTTTGGAAACACCATATATTTT. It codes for CASKQGNFGNTIYF.

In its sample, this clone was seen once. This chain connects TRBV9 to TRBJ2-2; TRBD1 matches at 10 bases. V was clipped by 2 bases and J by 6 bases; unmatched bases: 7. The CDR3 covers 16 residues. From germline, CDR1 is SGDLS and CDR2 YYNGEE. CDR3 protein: CASSVLGTGDSGELFF. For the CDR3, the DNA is TGTGCCAGCAGCGTTTTGGGGACAGGGGATTCCGGGGAGCTGTTTTTT.

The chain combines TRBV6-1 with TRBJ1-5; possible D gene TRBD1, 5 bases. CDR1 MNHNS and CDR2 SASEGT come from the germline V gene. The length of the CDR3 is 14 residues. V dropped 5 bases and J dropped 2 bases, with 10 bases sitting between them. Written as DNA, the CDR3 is TGTGCCAGCAGTTTCCAGGGAGGCAATCAGCCCCAGCATTTT. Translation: CASSFQGGNQPQHF.

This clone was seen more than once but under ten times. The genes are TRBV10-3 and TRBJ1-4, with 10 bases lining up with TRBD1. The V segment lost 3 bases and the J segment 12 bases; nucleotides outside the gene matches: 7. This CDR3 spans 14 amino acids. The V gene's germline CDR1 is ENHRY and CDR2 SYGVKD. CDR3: CAISERDRGRELFF. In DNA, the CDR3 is TGTGCCATCAGTGAAAGGGACAGGGGACGGGAACTGTTTTTT.

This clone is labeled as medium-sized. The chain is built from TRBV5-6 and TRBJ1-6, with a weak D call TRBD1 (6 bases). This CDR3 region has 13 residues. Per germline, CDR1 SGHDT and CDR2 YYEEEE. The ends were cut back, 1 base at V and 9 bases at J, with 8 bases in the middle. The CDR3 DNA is TGTGCCAGCAGCTTGACAGGGATTTCACCCCTCCACTTT. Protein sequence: CASSLTGISPLHF.

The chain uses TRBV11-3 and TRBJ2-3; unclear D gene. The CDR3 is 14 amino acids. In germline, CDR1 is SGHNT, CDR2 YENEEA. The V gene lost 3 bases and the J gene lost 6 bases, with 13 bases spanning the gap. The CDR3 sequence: CASSLGSASDTQYF. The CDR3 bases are TGTGCCAGCAGCTTGGGGTCCGCGAGTGATACGCAGTATTTT.

CDR3: CASSPGGYRGQPQHF. DNA of the CDR3: TGTGCCAGCAGCCCGGGGGGTTACAGGGGGCAGCCCCAGCATTTT. The V gene is TRBV7-8, the J gene TRBJ1-5, with 8 positions matching TRBD1. V dropped 5 bases and J dropped 7; count of bases not matched to a gene: 10. The germline gives CDR1 SGHVS, CDR2 FQNEAQ. This CDR3 comprises 15 residues.

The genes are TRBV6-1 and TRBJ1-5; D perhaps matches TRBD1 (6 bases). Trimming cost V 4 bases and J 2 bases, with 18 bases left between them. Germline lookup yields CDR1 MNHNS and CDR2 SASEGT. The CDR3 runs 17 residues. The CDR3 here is CASSADRTPWGNQPQHF. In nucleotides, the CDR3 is TGTGCCAGCAGTGCCGACAGGACCCCTTGGGGCAATCAGCCCCAGCATTTT.

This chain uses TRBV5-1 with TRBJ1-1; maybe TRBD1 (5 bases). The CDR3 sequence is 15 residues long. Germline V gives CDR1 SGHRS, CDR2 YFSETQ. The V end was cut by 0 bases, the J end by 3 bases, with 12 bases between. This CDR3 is CASSLEGRRDTEAFF. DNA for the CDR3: TGCGCCAGCAGCTTGGAGGGGAGGCGAGACACTGAAGCTTTCTTT.